The clone carrying this TCR beta chain showed up just a few times. The data were produced by immunoSEQ multiplex PCR, yet TCRdb's version contains in-frame clones alone and is incomplete. The table lists roughly 140,000 clones, roughly 84% of them singletons, with about 8% in the top ten. The source of the sample is a study of blood T cell repertoires in COVID-19. Turning to the study itself: T cells, B-cell-depleted T cells, or PBMCs provided the cDNA or gDNA that served as material.

Germline CDR1 is SGHTA and CDR2 is FQGTGA. This CDR3 has 13 amino acids. Deletions cut 8 bases from V and 4 bases from J, with 12 bases between. The specimen was peripheral blood. This TCR was recovered from a human donor in a cohort sampled during active COVID-19. The chain uses TRBV7-3 and TRBJ1-3; no clear D gene. CDR3 nucleotide sequence: TGTGCCAGCGCCGGAGGATCCGGAAACACCATATATTTT. As protein: CASAGGSGNTIYF.